Listed below are T cell receptor beta chains from one sample, sequenced in a study of cytotoxic CD8 clonotypes in ibrutinib-treated CLL. Data came from immunoSEQ multiplex PCR; TCRdb stores just in-frame clones and leaves some out. The sample shows around 300,000 clones, 80% of them seen only once. Sample: PBMCs, taken before ibrutinib treatment. These receptors were obtained from a human donor with chronic lymphocytic leukemia. Each CDR3 is given with its conserved first and last residue. Each record gives: V gene, D gene, J gene, clone size, CDR3 protein, CDR3 DNA. The D gene is left open where the match is weak. Not all rows give a size; the values are once, few, many and, for expanded clones, a class.

V: TRBV4-2
D: TRBD2
J: TRBJ2-5
size: NA
CDR3: CASSQGLAGNQETQYF
DNA: TGTGCCAGCAGCCAGGGACTAGCGGGAAACCAAGAGACCCAGTACTTC

V: TRBV7-8
D: NA
J: TRBJ1-4
size: NA
CDR3: CASSFGGGSTNEKLFF
DNA: TGTGCCAGCAGCTTCGGGGGGGGATCGACTAATGAAAAACTGTTTTTT

V: TRBV4-2
D: NA
J: TRBJ2-2
size: NA
CDR3: CASSQDPTHTGELFF
DNA: TGTGCCAGCAGCCAAGATCCCACCCACACCGGGGAGCTGTTTTTT

V: TRBV27
D: TRBD2
J: TRBJ2-7
size: NA
CDR3: CASSSLAEYEQYF
DNA: TGTGCCAGCAGTTCGCTAGCGGAATACGAGCAGTACTTC

V: TRBV9
D: NA
J: TRBJ1-5
size: NA
CDR3: CASSPGRMDQPQHF
DNA: TGTGCCAGCAGTCCAGGACGGATGGATCAGCCCCAGCATTTT

V: TRBV27
D: NA
J: TRBJ2-2
size: NA
CDR3: CASSLIGTGELFF
DNA: TGTGCCAGCAGTTTAATCGGAACCGGGGAGCTGTTTTTT

V: TRBV4-2
D: NA
J: TRBJ1-2
size: NA
CDR3: CASSQDRRYPGGYTF
DNA: TGTGCCAGCAGCCAAGATCGGAGATATCCGGGTGGCTACACCTTC

V: TRBV7-9
D: NA
J: TRBJ1-5
size: few
CDR3: CASSLAGQPQHF
DNA: TGTGCCAGCAGCTTAGCAGGCCAGCCCCAGCATTTT

V: TRBV4-1
D: TRBD2
J: TRBJ2-1
size: few
CDR3: CASRGTGGNEQFF
DNA: TGCGCCAGCAGAGGGACGGGGGGCAATGAGCAGTTCTTC

V: TRBV7-9
D: TRBD2
J: TRBJ2-1
size: NA
CDR3: CASRPTTSGRFNEQFF
DNA: TGTGCCAGCAGACCAACCACTAGCGGGAGGTTCAATGAGCAGTTCTTC

V: TRBV7-2
D: TRBD2
J: TRBJ2-7
size: NA
CDR3: CASSSRAGSSYEQYF
DNA: TGTGCCAGCAGCTCTCGAGCGGGGAGCTCCTACGAGCAGTACTTC

V: TRBV7-2
D: NA
J: TRBJ2-7
size: NA
CDR3: CASSYLPYEQYF
DNA: TGTGCCAGCAGCTATCTGCCCTACGAGCAGTACTTC

V: TRBV10-3
D: NA
J: TRBJ1-5
size: NA
CDR3: CAISDATVGRNQPQHF
DNA: TGTGCCATCAGTGACGCGACGGTGGGGCGCAATCAGCCCCAGCATTTT